The 26 T cell receptor beta chains below come from one sample, sequenced in a study of blood T cell repertoires in COVID-19. The method was immunoSEQ multiplex PCR; TCRdb's version includes in-frame clones alone and lacks a portion of them. Of approximately 23,000 clones in the sample, roughly 90% were seen once. Sequencing used peripheral blood. Every receptor here comes from an elderly woman with active COVID-19.

The chain has TRBV2 and TRBJ2-1, with D possibly being TRBD2 (6 bases). The CDR3 runs to 15 residues. Between the trimmed V and J ends, which lost 4 bases and 7 bases, there was a span of 17 bases. From germline, CDR1 is SNHLY and CDR2 FYNNEI. The chain's CDR3 is CASSVGRGRGNEQFF. In DNA form, the CDR3 reads TGTGCCAGCAGTGTCGGGAGAGGGAGAGGGAATGAGCAGTTCTTC.

In this sample, this clone turned up once. This chain connects TRBV30 to TRBJ1-2; D is undetermined. Germline V gives CDR1 GTSNPN, CDR2 SVGIG (reference sequence). The CDR3 consists of 14 residues. Trimming took off 1 base at V and 9 bases at J, with 18 bases between the two ends. This CDR3 reads CAWSERRQPPSYTF. The CDR3 bases are TGTGCCTGGAGTGAGCGCCGGCAGCCTCCTAGCTACACCTTC.

Worth noting for this clone: A much larger clonotype is one base distant, so this may be a read error. V usage is TRBV7-9 and J usage is TRBJ1-5; D is possibly TRBD1 (5 bases). The CDR3 consists of 13 residues. With 3 bases removed from V and 11 bases from J, the gap between germline ends came to 14 bases. From germline, CDR1 is SEHNR and CDR2 FQNEAQ (reference sequence). The CDR3 loop is CASSLDTLQSQHF. The CDR3 bases are TGTGCCAGCAGCTTGGACACCCTCCAGTCCCAGCATTTT.

This CDR3 reads CASTPRGEDGYTF. The CDR3 coding sequence is TGTGCCAGCACCCCCCGTGGGGAGGATGGCTACACCTTC. V and J are TRBV6-6 and TRBJ1-2; D unclear. V lost 7 bases, J lost 6 bases, and 15 bases lay in between. The germline V gene has CDR1 MNHNY and CDR2 SVGAGI (reference sequence). The CDR3 is made up of 13 amino acids.

The gene calls are TRBV2 and TRBJ1-4; perhaps TRBD1 as D (6 bases). This CDR3 is 13 amino acids long. Germline V gene lookup returns CDR1 SNHLY and CDR2 FYNNEI. V lost 10 bases to trimming and J lost 7 bases, with 16 bases between them. CDR3 protein: CATQGPRGEKLFF. In DNA, the CDR3 is TGTGCCACCCAGGGTCCCAGGGGTGAAAAACTGTTTTTT.

The CDR3 DNA is TGTGCCAGCAGCTCCGAGCGGACCGGGGAGCTGTTTTTT. This gives the protein CASSSERTGELFF. The chain recombines TRBV5-4 with TRBJ2-2, with D possibly being TRBD2 (5 bases). The CDR3 consists of 13 residues. Trimming took off 3 bases at V and 5 bases at J, with 8 bases between the two ends. Germline V CDR1 and CDR2: SGHNT, YYREEE (reference sequence). The complete variable domain, with remaining parts taken from reference TRBV5-4 and TRBJ2-2, reads ETGVTQSPTHLIKTRGQQVTLRCSSQSGHNTVSWYQQALGQGPQFIFQYYREEENGRGNFPPRFSGLQFPNYSSELNVNALELDDSALYLCASSSERTGELFFGEGSRLTVL.

This chain connects TRBV5-1 to TRBJ1-2; tentatively, D is TRBD1 (6 bases). The V gene lost 3 bases and the J gene lost 8 bases, with 17 bases spanning the gap. Germline V gene lookup returns CDR1 SGHRS and CDR2 YFSETQ. CDR3 length: 14 amino acids. The CDR3 sequence: CASSSQGNGEGYTF. The CDR3 nucleotides are TGCGCCAGCAGCTCGCAGGGGAATGGAGAAGGCTACACCTTC.

V usage is TRBV9 and J usage is TRBJ2-3, with 7 positions matching TRBD2. With 4 bases clipped from V and 0 bases from J, the junction kept 2 bases outside the gene matches. There are 14 residues in the CDR3. Germline loops: CDR1 SGDLS, CDR2 YYNGEE. CDR3 in amino acids: CASSQAGSTDTQYF. The CDR3, as DNA: TGTGCCAGCAGCCAAGCGGGGAGCACAGATACGCAGTATTTT.

This clone came up a few times. The chain uses TRBV7-9 and TRBJ2-1; a weak D match, TRBD2 (6 bases). The CDR3 is 15 amino acids. Germline CDR1 is SEHNR and CDR2 is FQNEAQ (reference sequence). V lost 5 bases and J lost 2, with 13 bases in between. The CDR3 protein is CASSGRDWPYNEQFF. The DNA for the CDR3 is TGTGCCAGCAGCGGGCGGGACTGGCCCTACAATGAGCAGTTCTTC.

The V gene is TRBV6-2 or TRBV6-3, the J gene TRBJ1-3; 8 bases fit TRBD1. This CDR3 spans 15 amino acids. Germline CDR1 reads MNHEY; CDR2 reads SVGEGT. The V gene end was trimmed by 2 bases and the J gene end by 3 bases; junction bases not matched to a gene: 3. DNA for the CDR3: TGTGCCAGCAGTTACCGGACAGGGAATGGAAACACCATATATTTT. Protein: CASSYRTGNGNTIYF.

This chain uses TRBV7-9 with TRBJ1-2; D perhaps matches TRBD1 (5 bases). Germline loops: CDR1 SEHNR, CDR2 FQNEAQ (reference sequence). Trimming pared 5 bases from V and 9 bases from J, leaving 16 bases between. The CDR3 has 13 residues. CDR3 sequence: CASSPQGGQSYTF. CDR3 nucleotides: TGTGCCAGCAGCCCCCAGGGTGGGCAAAGCTACACCTTC.

V is TRBV20-1 and J is TRBJ1-6; 8 bases fit TRBD1. This CDR3 has 14 amino acids. Germline V CDR1 and CDR2: DFQATT, SNEGSKA (reference sequence). V trimming: 3 bases; J trimming: 5 bases; junction bases outside the gene matches: 3. This CDR3 is CSASGQGDNSPLHF. CDR3 nucleotides: TGCAGTGCTAGTGGACAGGGCGATAATTCACCCCTCCACTTT.

The V call is TRBV9, the J call TRBJ1-4; 7 nucleotides align to TRBD1. This CDR3 contains 17 residues. Trimming removed 0 bases from V and 0 bases from J; junction bases left unmatched: 5. The germline V gene has CDR1 SGDLS and CDR2 YYNGEE. The CDR3: CASSVGPGGTTNEKLFF. CDR3 DNA sequence: TGTGCCAGCAGCGTAGGTCCAGGGGGAACAACTAATGAAAAACTGTTTTTT.

V usage is TRBV4-2 and J usage is TRBJ2-3, with a tentative D call TRBD2 (5 bases). Trimming cost V 0 bases and J 0 bases, with 16 bases left between them. Germline CDR1 is LGHNA and CDR2 is YNFKEQ. This CDR3 spans 18 amino acids. The CDR3 coding sequence is TGTGCCAGCAGCCAAGATCCGTCCCGGGGAGAAAGCACAGATACGCAGTATTTT. This gives the protein CASSQDPSRGESTDTQYF.

This rearrangement joins TRBV6-6 to TRBJ1-6; D is uncertain. The CDR3 is 13 amino acids. Trimming cost V 4 bases and J 14 bases, with 15 bases left between them. The germline CDR1 and CDR2 sequences are MNHNY and SVGAGI (reference sequence). The CDR3 DNA reads as TGTGCCAGCAGTTTCGACCCCCTAGAGGCCCTCCACTTT. It yields the protein CASSFDPLEALHF.

V and J are TRBV25-1 and TRBJ2-2; perhaps TRBD1 as D (7 bases). V lost 7 bases and J 4 bases, leaving 10 bases between the germline ends. From germline, CDR1 is MGHDK and CDR2 SYGVNS. This CDR3 is 13 amino acids long. This CDR3 reads CASNRGGTGELFF. Written as DNA, the CDR3 is TGTGCCAGCAACAGGGGAGGCACCGGGGAGCTGTTTTTT.

This sequence joins TRBV21-1 and TRBJ2-1; TRBD1, the table's D call, was not compared with the DNA. TRBV21-1 is a pseudogene locus. This CDR3 is built from 18 residues. The chain's CDR3 is CASSGPRQAESSHDEQFF. For the CDR3, the DNA is TGTGCCAGCAGCGGTCCCAGACAGGCAGAATCCTCCCATGATGAGCAGTTCTTC.

The V call is TRBV3-1 (or the pseudogene TRBV3-2), the J call TRBJ2-1; D is undetermined. The V gene lost 1 base and the J gene lost 10 bases, with 11 bases spanning the gap. The CDR3 is made up of 13 amino acids. Per germline, CDR1 LGHDT and CDR2 YNNKEL (reference sequence). The CDR3 region is CASSQVIAPEQFF. The CDR3 coding sequence is TGTGCCAGCAGCCAAGTGATCGCGCCCGAGCAGTTCTTC.

CDR3 loop: CASRRGQNTGELFF. The CDR3 DNA sequence: TGTGCCAGCAGACGCGGGCAGAACACCGGGGAGCTGTTTTTT. The chain combines TRBV6-5 with TRBJ2-2; a possible D gene is TRBD2 (5 bases). The CDR3 covers 14 residues. The V end was cut by 6 bases, the J end by 1 base, with 9 bases between. The germline V gene encodes CDR1 MNHEY and CDR2 SVGAGI.

The rearrangement joins TRBV7-2 to TRBJ1-5; D is ambiguous. Germline CDR1 and CDR2: SGHTA and FQGNSA. The germline V and J ends were trimmed by 1 base and 5 bases, with 6 bases remaining between them. This CDR3 is 13 amino acids long. As DNA, the CDR3 is TGTGCCAGCAGCTTAGTTTCCTATCAGCCCCAGCATTTT. Protein: CASSLVSYQPQHF.

The chain recombines TRBV29-1 with TRBJ1-1; 7 bases fit TRBD1. V dropped 7 bases and J dropped 3; count of bases not matched to a gene: 5. The germline V gene has CDR1 SQVTM and CDR2 ANQGSEA. CDR3 length equals 12 residues. The chain's CDR3 is CSAETGDTEAFF. CDR3 bases: TGCAGCGCCGAAACAGGGGACACTGAAGCTTTCTTT.

This chain uses TRBV2 with TRBJ2-1, with D tentatively TRBD2 (5 bases). This CDR3 contains 14 residues. V lost 5 bases to trimming and J lost 4 bases, with 12 bases between them. Germline V lookup: CDR1 SNHLY, CDR2 FYNNEI. The CDR3 is CASSPQTGYNEQFF. CDR3 DNA sequence: TGTGCCAGCAGTCCCCAGACGGGATACAATGAGCAGTTCTTC.

The rearrangement links TRBV12-5 to TRBJ1-4; D gene uncertain. The V end was cut by 1 base, the J end by 8 bases, with 5 bases between. CDR1 is LGHNT, CDR2 FRNRAP, per germline. This CDR3 contains 12 residues. DNA for the CDR3: TGTGCTAGTGGTTTGGGAGCAGAAAAACTGTTTTTT. Its translation is CASGLGAEKLFF.

V is TRBV7-9 and J is TRBJ2-5; 8 positions agree with TRBD1. V lost 5 bases, J lost 5 bases, and 7 bases stayed unmatched. There are 14 residues in the CDR3. From germline, CDR1 is SEHNR and CDR2 FQNEAQ (reference sequence). The CDR3 DNA sequence: TGTGCCAGCAGCCCCGACAGGGACAGGGAGACCCAGTACTTC. It specifies CASSPDRDRETQYF.

CDR3 amino acids: CASSKRGVAGGQNYEQYF. In DNA form, the CDR3 reads TGTGCCAGCAGCAAACGGGGGGTAGCGGGGGGCCAAAACTACGAGCAGTACTTC. The gene calls are TRBV21-1 and TRBJ2-7; TRBD2 is taken as the D call from the table, unchecked against the DNA. TRBV21-1 is shown as a pseudogene. The CDR3 covers 18 residues.

J is TRBJ2-1 and V is TRBV5-1; 9 bases fit TRBD1. CDR3 length: 14 residues. Germline V gene data show CDR1 as SGHRS and CDR2 as YFSETQ. Trimming at V came to 3 bases and at J to 8 bases, leaving 6 bases not matched to a gene. The CDR3 here is CASSSGQGRDEQFF. In DNA form, the CDR3 reads TGCGCCAGCAGCTCAGGACAGGGGAGAGATGAGCAGTTCTTC. The whole variable domain, filled in from reference TRBV5-1 and TRBJ2-1, reads KAGVTQTPRYLIKTRGQQVTLSCSPISGHRSVSWYQQTPGQGLQFLFEYFSETQRNKGNFPGRFSGRQFSNSRSEMNVSTLELGDSALYLCASSSGQGRDEQFFGPGTRLTVL.